A single sample gave rise to the 11 T cell receptor beta chains below, sequenced in a study of early T cells in non-severe SARS-CoV-2 infection. TCRdb called the 5' RACE reads again in MiXCR, with one record for every CDR3 protein. The sample lists tens of thousands of distinct CDR3 sequences, 9.3% occurring once. Sequencing was performed on whole blood. Receptors were obtained from an adult who was a healthcare worker with PCR-confirmed SARS-CoV-2 infection or an uninfected control (not recorded which).

This clonotype has ten or more counts. The chain carries TRBV6-2 or TRBV6-3 and TRBJ1-1; perhaps TRBD1 as D (6 bases). CDR3 size: 15 residues. CDR1 and CDR2 from the germline V gene are MNHEY and SVGEGT. V was clipped by 3 bases and J by 0 bases, with 11 bases between them. CDR3 in amino acids: CASSYLGGLNTEAFF. The CDR3 DNA reads TGTGCCAGCAGTTATTTGGGGGGCCTGAACACTGAAGCTTTCTTT.

V and J are TRBV6-5 and TRBJ2-3; D possibly uses TRBD1 or TRBD2 (7 bases each). In germline, CDR1 is MNHEY, CDR2 SVGAGI. The CDR3 has 15 amino acids. Trimming pared 2 bases from V and 3 bases from J, leaving 12 bases between. This CDR3 reads CASSYGQGGTDTQYF. CDR3 DNA sequence: TGTGCCAGCAGTTACGGTCAGGGGGGGACAGATACGCAGTATTTT.

This clonotype showed up many times. This sequence joins TRBV10-3 and TRBJ1-2; D not resolved. This CDR3 region has 13 residues. Germline V gene lookup returns CDR1 ENHRY and CDR2 SYGVKD. Trimming took 3 bases from V and 4 from J, leaving 9 bases between them. As DNA, the CDR3 is TGTGCCATCAGTGACCAGAGCTCCTATGGCTACACCTTC. It codes for CAISDQSSYGYTF.

This clonotype has a count of ten or more. The chain combines TRBV7-6 with TRBJ2-7; maybe TRBD2 (7 bases). V was pared by 0 bases and J by 6 bases, with 18 bases between. This CDR3 comprises 16 residues. The germline CDR1 and CDR2 sequences are SGHVS and FNYEAQ. CDR3 region: CASSLATGGRVSEQYF. CDR3 nucleotide sequence: TGTGCCAGCAGCTTAGCGACAGGAGGGAGGGTGAGCGAGCAGTACTTC.

The CDR3 DNA follows: TGTGCCAGCAGCTCCCCCGCAGTCTACGAGCAGTACTTC. Its translation is CASSSPAVYEQYF. The chain has TRBV6-5 and TRBJ2-7; D not certain. The V end lost 6 bases, the J end lost 3 bases, and 12 bases lay between the germline ends. The CDR3 covers 13 residues. The germline CDR1 and CDR2 sequences are MNHEY and SVGAGI.

This clonotype was observed a few times. V and J are TRBV5-1 and TRBJ1-1; 7 bases line up with TRBD1. The CDR3 sequence is 19 residues long. With V trimmed by 1 base and J by 0 bases, 15 bases remained unmatched. Germline CDR1 is SGHRS and CDR2 is YFSETQ. The CDR3 DNA reads as TGCGCCAGCAGCTTGAGTAAAGGGACAGAGAAATTCATGAACACTGAAGCTTTCTTT. It encodes CASSLSKGTEKFMNTEAFF.

Many counts were recorded for this clonotype. In nucleotides, the CDR3 is TGCAGCGTTGAGCCGGACAGGGGAAAAGGCTACACCTTC. This codes for CSVEPDRGKGYTF. The chain employs TRBV29-1 and TRBJ1-2; 9 nucleotides line up with TRBD1. V was clipped by 3 bases and J by 8 bases; unmatched bases: 7. This CDR3 has 13 amino acids. From germline, CDR1 is SQVTM and CDR2 ANQGSEA.

About this clonotype: A much larger clonotype is one base distant, so this may be a read error. The chain has TRBV28 and TRBJ1-4; D remains unclear. V was cut by 6 bases and J by 2 bases, with 10 bases left in between. This CDR3 has 14 residues. CDR1 MDHEN and CDR2 SYDVKM come from the germline V gene. This CDR3 is CASRVTPTNEKLFF. CDR3 in DNA: TGTGCCAGCAGGGTGACACCTACTAATGAAAAACTGTTTTTT.

This clonotype was counted a few times. This chain connects TRBV12-3 or TRBV12-4 to TRBJ2-3, with 7 bases fitting TRBD1. This CDR3 contains 13 residues. The trim removed 7 bases at V and 1 base at J, leaving 2 bases unmatched. CDR3 region: CASTRGRTDTQYF. CDR3 bases: TGTGCCAGCACGAGGGGGCGCACAGATACGCAGTATTTT.

This clonotype was found many times. CDR3 region: CASRPDFYGYTF. The CDR3 bases are TGTGCCAGCCGGCCGGACTTCTATGGCTACACCTTC. This chain connects TRBV6-1 to TRBJ1-2, with D uncertain. Trimming stripped 8 bases from V and 4 bases from J, with 11 bases between. The germline V gene has CDR1 MNHNS and CDR2 SASEGT. This CDR3 has 12 amino acids.

The chain has TRBV29-1 and TRBJ2-7, with D maybe TRBD2 (5 bases). There are 13 residues in the CDR3. CDR1 and CDR2 from the germline V gene are SQVTM and ANQGSEA. Trimming cost V 7 bases and J 4 bases, with 17 bases left between them. CDR3 bases: TGCAGCGCCCTTGGAGGAAGTGGGTACGAGCAGTACTTC. Translation gives CSALGGSGYEQYF.